The 30 T cell receptor beta chains reported below all come from one sample, sequenced in a study of cytomegalovirus exposure and HLA in healthy donors. In the PCR, 60 Vbeta and 13 Jbeta primers were used. Data came from immunoSEQ multiplex PCR; TCRdb stores just in-frame clones and leaves some out. This sample has 150,000 to 200,000 clones, with roughly 80% found just once. The sequenced material came from PBMCs. The source of these receptors is a female donor in good health and CMV-seronegative.

The CDR3 coding sequence is TGTGCCAGTAGTTTTCGGACTAGCTTGGCCAAAAACATTCAGTACTTC. Translating gives CASSFRTSLAKNIQYF. J is TRBJ2-4 and V is TRBV19, with 8 bases aligning to TRBD2. The germline CDR1 and CDR2 sequences are LNHDA and SQIVND (reference sequence). The CDR3 has 16 amino acids. V trimming: 5 bases; J trimming: 1 base; junction bases outside the gene matches: 7.

The chain carries TRBV15 and TRBJ2-7; unclear D gene. The V gene's germline CDR1 is LNHNV and CDR2 YYDKDF (reference sequence). V dropped 0 bases and J dropped 0 bases, with 12 bases sitting between them. The CDR3 spans 16 residues. DNA for the CDR3: TGTGCCACCAGCAGAGATCTGGTGGCAAGCTCCTACGAGCAGTACTTC. This gives the protein CATSRDLVASSYEQYF.

The chain combines TRBV19 with TRBJ2-1; TRBD2 is a possible D gene (6 bases). V lost 1 base to trimming and J lost 4 bases, with 11 bases between them. The germline V gene has CDR1 LNHDA and CDR2 SQIVND (reference sequence). This CDR3 is built from 15 residues. As DNA, the CDR3 is TGTGCCAGTAGTATAGGAACTAGCAGATACAATGAGCAGTTCTTC. This encodes CASSIGTSRYNEQFF.

This clone was picked up a small number of times. The rearrangement links TRBV10-3 to TRBJ2-2, with D maybe TRBD2 (7 bases). This CDR3 has 15 residues. Per germline, CDR1 ENHRY and CDR2 SYGVKD. The V and J ends lost 8 bases and 1 base respectively, with 14 bases between them. For the CDR3, the DNA is TGTGCCATCGGGGGGCTAGCGGTGAACACCGGGGAGCTGTTTTTT. Amino acid sequence: CAIGGLAVNTGELFF.

Only a few counts were recorded for this clone. The CDR3 protein is CASSFPGLISYEQYF. In DNA, the CDR3 is TGTGCCAGCAGCTTTCCGGGACTTATCTCCTACGAGCAGTACTTC. The chain carries TRBV5-4 and TRBJ2-7; tentatively, D is TRBD2 (6 bases). The CDR3 has 15 residues. CDR1 is SGHNT, CDR2 YYREEE, per germline (reference sequence). V was shortened by 2 bases and J by 0 bases, with 12 bases between the two germline ends.

The chain is built from TRBV5-1 and TRBJ1-6; D is perhaps TRBD1 (6 bases). There are 14 residues in the CDR3. The V gene's germline CDR1 is SGHRS and CDR2 YFSETQ. The V end was cut by 4 bases, the J end by 7 bases, with 12 bases between. The CDR3 region has the DNA TGCGCCAGCAGCCGGACAGACCTAAATTCACCCCTCCACTTT. Encoded protein: CASSRTDLNSPLHF.

The rearrangement joins TRBV9 to TRBJ1-1; TRBD1 agrees at 9 bases. Trimming at V came to 3 bases and at J to 4 bases, leaving 4 bases not matched to a gene. Germline CDR1 is SGDLS and CDR2 is YYNGEE. The CDR3 runs to 14 residues. The CDR3 loop reads CASSGRDRVTEAFF. For the CDR3, the DNA is TGTGCCAGCAGCGGTCGGGACAGGGTCACTGAAGCTTTCTTT. The full variable domain, its missing parts supplied by reference TRBV9 and TRBJ1-1, is DSGVTQTPKHLITATGQRVTLRCSPRSGDLSVYWYQQSLDQGLQFLIQYYNGEERAKGNILERFSAQQFPDLHSELNLSSLELGDSALYFCASSGRDRVTEAFFGQGTRLTVV.

The V gene is TRBV19, the J gene TRBJ1-5; 9 nucleotides align to TRBD1. There are 15 residues in the CDR3. Unmatched junction bases numbered 4, after V lost 4 bases and J lost 3 bases. Germline lookup yields CDR1 LNHDA and CDR2 SQIVND (reference sequence). The CDR3 spells CASSTTGGHNQPQHF. CDR3 in DNA: TGTGCCAGTAGTACAACAGGGGGCCACAATCAGCCCCAGCATTTT.

This clone came up a few times. The V and J genes are TRBV5-4 and TRBJ2-5, with 7 bases fitting TRBD2. The germline CDR1 and CDR2 sequences are SGHNT and YYREEE (reference sequence). CDR3 length: 15 amino acids. With 2 bases clipped from V and 7 bases from J, the junction kept 11 bases outside the gene matches. The CDR3 reads CASSFLGGRKGTQYF. For the CDR3, the DNA is TGTGCCAGCAGCTTTTTGGGCGGGAGAAAAGGGACCCAGTACTTC. The full variable domain, its missing parts supplied by reference TRBV5-4 and TRBJ2-5, is ETGVTQSPTHLIKTRGQQVTLRCSSQSGHNTVSWYQQALGQGPQFIFQYYREEENGRGNFPPRFSGLQFPNYSSELNVNALELDDSALYLCASSFLGGRKGTQYFGPGTRLLVL.

The chain combines TRBV4-1 with TRBJ2-2, with 8 bases fitting TRBD2. This CDR3 spans 16 amino acids. Germline lookup yields CDR1 MGHRA and CDR2 YSYEKL. V shed 4 bases, J shed 0 bases, and the junction held 4 bases outside the gene matches. CDR3 loop: CASSREGLANTGELFF. Here the CDR3 DNA reads TGCGCCAGCAGCCGCGAGGGACTAGCGAACACCGGGGAGCTGTTTTTT.

The chain links TRBV7-3 to TRBJ2-1; no clear D gene. Trimming shortened V by 1 base and J by 7 bases, and 23 bases separated the two germline ends. Germline lookup yields CDR1 SGHTA and CDR2 FQGTGA. The CDR3 loop spans 18 amino acids. The CDR3 region is CASSLNGAAWVDRNEQFF. CDR3 nucleotide sequence: TGTGCCAGCAGCTTAAATGGTGCGGCCTGGGTAGATCGGAATGAGCAGTTCTTC.

The chain carries TRBV5-4 and TRBJ2-3, with 8 bases identical to TRBD2. Trimming removed 1 base from V and 7 bases from J; junction bases left unmatched: 8. Germline CDR1 and CDR2: SGHNT and YYREEE (reference sequence). The CDR3 has 15 residues. The CDR3 nucleotides read TGTGCCAGCAGCTTGTCAGGGAGCGGGGGCTATACGCAGTATTTT. Residues: CASSLSGSGGYTQYF.

This chain uses TRBV5-3 with TRBJ1-1, with TRBD1 identical over 11 bases. TRBV5-3 qualifies as an ORF whose function is uncertain. V was clipped by 4 bases and J by 3 bases; unmatched bases: 5. The length of the CDR3 is 15 residues. The CDR3 nucleotides read TGTGCCAGAAGCCCCCGGACAGGGGGCGACACTGAAGCTTTCTTT. The encoded protein is CARSPRTGGDTEAFF.

This clone was picked up a small number of times. This chain uses TRBV27 with TRBJ1-5; TRBD1 agrees at 7 bases. V lost 3 bases and J lost 7; bases outside the gene matches: 15. The germline V gene encodes CDR1 MNHEY and CDR2 SMNVEV (reference sequence). CDR3 size: 17 residues. The CDR3 spells CASSLQGVRSGSQPQHF. DNA for the CDR3: TGTGCCAGCAGTTTGCAGGGGGTAAGGTCGGGATCCCAGCCCCAGCATTTT.

The table lists this clone with a few counts. V is TRBV2 and J is TRBJ1-1, with no clear D. Germline V lookup: CDR1 SNHLY, CDR2 FYNNEI. V gave up 4 bases and J gave up 1 base, with 7 bases separating them. This CDR3 has 13 amino acids. CDR3 bases: TGTGCCAGCAGTGCGGCAGGGAACACTGAAGCTTTCTTT. It yields the protein CASSAAGNTEAFF.

Points on this clone: Other DNA sequences in this sample translate to the same CDR3. The chain has TRBV5-4 and TRBJ1-2; a weak D match, TRBD1 (6 bases). The CDR3 is 13 residues long. Germline lookup yields CDR1 SGHNT and CDR2 YYREEE (reference sequence). V shed 0 bases and J shed 4 bases, with 7 bases lying between them. The CDR3 protein is CASSLDRAYGYTF. Here the CDR3 DNA reads TGTGCCAGCAGCTTGGACAGGGCCTATGGCTACACCTTC.

This clone has just one count. The V call is TRBV5-1, the J call TRBJ2-5; D gene ambiguous. Germline CDR1 is SGHRS and CDR2 is YFSETQ. Trimming left V 4 bases short and J 3 bases short, with 10 bases between. This CDR3 has 13 amino acids. CDR3 residues: CASSLSGKETQYF. The CDR3 DNA is TGCGCCAGCAGCCTCTCAGGAAAAGAGACCCAGTACTTC.

This chain links TRBV6-1 with TRBJ2-7, with TRBD2 matching 11 bases. The V gene end was trimmed by 2 bases and the J gene end by 12 bases; junction bases not matched to a gene: 6. The CDR3 is made up of 13 amino acids. Germline V CDR1 and CDR2: MNHNS, SASEGT. The CDR3 spells CASSEPGLAERYF. The CDR3 region has the DNA TGTGCCAGCAGTGAACCGGGACTAGCGGAAAGGTACTTC.

This sequence joins TRBV5-4 and TRBJ1-2; D might be TRBD1 (6 bases). V was shortened by 0 bases and J by 4 bases, with 13 bases between the two germline ends. CDR1 is SGHNT, CDR2 YYREEE, per germline (reference sequence). The CDR3 totals 15 residues. The DNA of the CDR3 is TGTGCCAGCAGCTTGGCCCAGGGGCCGTCCTATGGCTACACCTTC. Translating gives CASSLAQGPSYGYTF.

The CDR3 DNA is TGTGCCAGCAGTCCCACAGGGACGCTTTCCTACGAGCAGTACTTC. Its protein product is CASSPTGTLSYEQYF. J is TRBJ2-7 and V is TRBV6-5, with TRBD1 as a possible D gene (6 bases). CDR1 is MNHEY, CDR2 SVGAGI, per germline. This CDR3 spans 15 amino acids. Trimming stripped 5 bases from V and 1 base from J, with 15 bases between.

This chain uses TRBV5-1 with TRBJ2-5; possibly TRBD1 for D (5 bases). The germline V gene encodes CDR1 SGHRS and CDR2 YFSETQ. This CDR3 has 16 residues. The V gene lost 1 base and the J gene lost 0 bases, with 13 bases spanning the gap. CDR3 DNA sequence: TGCGCCAGCAGCTTGTTGGGGCTGGCGGACCAAGAGACCCAGTACTTC. This codes for CASSLLGLADQETQYF.

This clone was seen a handful of times. The CDR3 DNA follows: TGCAGCGTTGAACTAGGCGCCAGCTTCTCCTACGAGCAGTACTTC. Translating it yields CSVELGASFSYEQYF. The chain combines TRBV29-1 with TRBJ2-7; D is uncertain. CDR1 and CDR2 (germline): SQVTM, ANQGSEA. This CDR3 has 15 amino acids. Trimming cost V 2 bases and J 0 bases, with 14 bases left between them.

This clone was recorded only once. The V gene is TRBV10-1, the J gene TRBJ2-1; 14 nucleotides agree with TRBD2. CDR1 is WNHNN and CDR2 is SYGVQD in the germline V gene (reference sequence). The CDR3 covers 17 residues. V was pared by 7 bases and J by 4 bases, with 9 bases of the junction left unmatched. CDR3 in amino acids: CASNPKTSGRDYNEQFF. DNA of the CDR3: TGCGCCAGCAACCCGAAGACTAGCGGGAGGGATTACAATGAGCAGTTCTTC.

V is TRBV11-1 and J is TRBJ2-5; possible D gene TRBD1, 5 bases. Trimming took 8 bases from V and 5 from J, leaving 18 bases between them. The CDR3 sequence is 14 residues long. Germline-derived CDR1 and CDR2 are SGHAT and FQDESV (reference sequence). The CDR3: CASGRARGVETQYF. The CDR3 DNA sequence: TGTGCCAGCGGCCGGGCTAGGGGCGTCGAGACCCAGTACTTC.

The chain couples TRBV25-1 to TRBJ2-2, with D possibly matching TRBD1 (6 bases). The V gene lost 3 bases and the J gene lost 3 bases, with 8 bases spanning the gap. The germline V gene has CDR1 MGHDK and CDR2 SYGVNS. There are 14 residues in the CDR3. Here the CDR3 reads CASSDRGDTGELFF. As DNA, the CDR3 is TGTGCCAGCAGTGACAGGGGTGACACCGGGGAGCTGTTTTTT.

CDR3 sequence: CASSRFPGGVNEKLFF. The CDR3 coding sequence is TGTGCCAGCAGCCGATTTCCGGGGGGGGTTAATGAAAAACTGTTTTTT. The V call is TRBV9, the J call TRBJ1-4, with D perhaps TRBD1 (5 bases). The V and J ends lost 4 bases and 4 bases respectively, with 17 bases between them. Germline loops: CDR1 SGDLS, CDR2 YYNGEE. This CDR3 contains 16 residues.

This chain uses TRBV18 with TRBJ2-7; the D is unclear. Germline values: CDR1 KGHSH, CDR2 LQKENI. The CDR3 contains 12 residues. Trimming pared 0 bases from V and 3 bases from J, leaving 3 bases between. CDR3 in DNA: TGTGCCAGCTCACCACCGAGCTACGAGCAGTACTTC. Protein: CASSPPSYEQYF. Supplemented by reference TRBV18 and TRBJ2-7, the full variable domain reads NAGVMQNPRHLVRRRGQEARLRCSPMKGHSHVYWYRQLPEEGLKFMVYLQKENIIDESGMPKERFSAEFPKEGPSILRIQQVVRGDSAAYFCASSPPSYEQYFGPGTRLTVT.

This chain connects TRBV5-6 to TRBJ2-7, with 8 bases lining up with TRBD1. V was clipped by 0 bases and J by 1 base; unmatched bases: 3. The length of the CDR3 is 15 residues. Germline values: CDR1 SGHDT, CDR2 YYEEEE. CDR3 sequence reads: CASSLVGTGSYEQYF. CDR3 nucleotides: TGTGCCAGCAGCTTGGTCGGGACAGGTTCCTACGAGCAGTACTTC.

The chain is built from TRBV19 and TRBJ2-5; TRBD1 aligns across 12 bases. Germline V gene lookup returns CDR1 LNHDA and CDR2 SQIVND (reference sequence). The trim removed 10 bases at V and 5 bases at J, leaving 8 bases unmatched. This CDR3 has 14 residues. The CDR3 DNA sequence: TGTGCCACTACGACCGGGACAGGGGGCGAGACCCAGTACTTC. As protein: CATTTGTGGETQYF. The full variable domain, its missing parts supplied by reference TRBV19 and TRBJ2-5, is DGGITQSPKYLFRKEGQNVTLSCEQNLNHDAMYWYRQDPGQGLRLIYYSQIVNDFQKGDIAEGYSVSREKKESFPLTVTSAQKNPTAFYLCATTTGTGGETQYFGPGTRLLVL.

In DNA, the CDR3 is TGCAGCGTTGAACAGGGATCAGAGACCCAGTACTTC. Translation: CSVEQGSETQYF. The chain has TRBV29-1 and TRBJ2-5; maybe TRBD1 (5 bases). The CDR3 sequence is 12 residues long. Deletions cut 2 bases from V and 4 bases from J, with 8 bases between. Germline CDR1 is SQVTM and CDR2 is ANQGSEA.